The next 6 T cell receptor beta chains were all read from a single sample in a study of blood T cell repertoires in COVID-19. Data came from immunoSEQ multiplex PCR; TCRdb stores just in-frame clones and leaves some out. The sample lists under 200,000 clones; 75% to 85% were seen once. The sequencing input was peripheral blood. These receptors were taken from a woman between 40 and 55 years old with COVID-19, enrolled during active disease.

The chain is built from TRBV29-1 and TRBJ2-2, with a possible D match to TRBD1 (6 bases). Per germline, CDR1 SQVTM and CDR2 ANQGSEA. The CDR3 totals 13 residues. The CDR3 sequence: CSFTWTATGELFF. DNA of the CDR3: TGCAGTTTCACCTGGACAGCCACCGGGGAGCTGTTTTTT.

The rearrangement uses TRBV6-1 and TRBJ2-7; TRBD1 matches at 9 bases. V was pared by 6 bases and J by 5 bases, with 5 bases of the junction left unmatched. Germline V gene lookup returns CDR1 MNHNS and CDR2 SASEGT. This CDR3 region has 13 residues. The DNA for the CDR3 is TGTGCCAGCAGACGGACAGGGGTTAACGAGCAGTACTTC. This translates into CASRRTGVNEQYF.

This clone was recorded only once. This sequence joins TRBV6-5 and TRBJ2-7; TRBD1 aligns across 7 bases. V trimming: 6 bases; J trimming: 0 bases; junction bases outside the gene matches: 5. Germline V CDR1 and CDR2: MNHEY, SVGAGI. The CDR3 contains 14 residues. As DNA, the CDR3 is TGTGCCAGCAGCCGTACAGGGGCCTCCTACGAGCAGTACTTC. Its protein product is CASSRTGASYEQYF.

This rearrangement joins TRBV6-2 or TRBV6-3 to TRBJ1-1; D gene ambiguous. Germline CDR1 MNHEY, CDR2 SVGEGT. V was trimmed by 0 bases and J by 7 bases, leaving 6 bases between them. The CDR3 is 12 residues long. The CDR3 bases are TGTGCCAGCAGTTACTCCCGTATTGAAGCTTTCTTT. Protein: CASSYSRIEAFF.

The J gene is TRBJ1-4, the V gene TRBV18; perhaps TRBD1 as D (6 bases). Trimming cost V 0 bases and J 8 bases, with 7 bases left between them. This CDR3 region has 13 residues. Germline CDR1 reads KGHSH; CDR2 reads LQKENI. CDR3 bases: TGTGCCAGCTCACCACCGGACAGCGAAAAACTGTTTTTT. This translates into CASSPPDSEKLFF.

The rearrangement links TRBV3-1 (or the pseudogene TRBV3-2) to TRBJ1-4; 9 bases agree with TRBD1. Germline CDR1 is LGHDT and CDR2 is YNNKEL (reference sequence). This CDR3 spans 16 amino acids. V lost 5 bases to trimming and J lost 6 bases; unmatched junction nucleotides: 10. CDR3 residues: CASSGRQGEAYEKLFF. CDR3 DNA sequence: TGTGCCAGCAGCGGCCGACAGGGGGAGGCCTATGAAAAACTGTTTTTT.